This TCR beta chain appears in the sequencing data of a study of blood T cell repertoires in COVID-19. Whole-study context: The samples span acute and convalescent COVID-19 from the United States, Italy and Spain. The analysed material was cDNA or gDNA that came from T cells, B-cell-depleted T cells, or PBMCs.

The data were produced by immunoSEQ multiplex PCR, yet TCRdb's version contains in-frame clones alone and is incomplete. Of 160,000 or so clones listed, approximately 91% are singletons. V was pared by 0 bases and J by 11 bases, with 10 bases between. This CDR3 is 12 amino acids long. CDR1 is SEHNR, CDR2 FQNEAQ, per germline (reference sequence). The receptor was derived from a man younger than 35 with acute or convalescent COVID-19. The sample comprised peripheral blood. The rearrangement joins TRBV7-9 to TRBJ1-2; unclear D gene. The CDR3 nucleotides are TGTGCCAGCAGCTTAGCGGAGTTGTGGTACACCTTC. This translates into CASSLAELWYTF.